This entry describes one T cell receptor (beta chain). Germline V lookup: CDR1 SGHRS, CDR2 YFSETQ. This CDR3 region has 16 residues. V dropped 2 bases and J dropped 2; count of bases not matched to a gene: 6. The protocol was immunoSEQ multiplex PCR, while the TCRdb copy is restricted to in-frame clones and leaves out a portion. The repertoire holds some 220,000 clones, 65% to 90% seen once, with 9.7% in the top ten. These data come from a study of blood T cell repertoires in COVID-19. The gene calls are TRBV5-1 and TRBJ2-3; 9 bases are shared with TRBD2. Sample: peripheral blood. The source of this sequence is a man in his fifties or sixties with active or convalescent COVID-19. CDR3 protein: CASSFGLAGDTDTQYF. CDR3 in DNA: TGCGCCAGCAGCTTTGGGTTAGCGGGAGACACAGATACGCAGTATTTT. The full variable domain, its missing parts supplied by reference TRBV5-1 and TRBJ2-3, is KAGVTQTPRYLIKTRGQQVTLSCSPISGHRSVSWYQQTPGQGLQFLFEYFSETQRNKGNFPGRFSGRQFSNSRSEMNVSTLELGDSALYLCASSFGLAGDTDTQYFGPGTRLTVL.